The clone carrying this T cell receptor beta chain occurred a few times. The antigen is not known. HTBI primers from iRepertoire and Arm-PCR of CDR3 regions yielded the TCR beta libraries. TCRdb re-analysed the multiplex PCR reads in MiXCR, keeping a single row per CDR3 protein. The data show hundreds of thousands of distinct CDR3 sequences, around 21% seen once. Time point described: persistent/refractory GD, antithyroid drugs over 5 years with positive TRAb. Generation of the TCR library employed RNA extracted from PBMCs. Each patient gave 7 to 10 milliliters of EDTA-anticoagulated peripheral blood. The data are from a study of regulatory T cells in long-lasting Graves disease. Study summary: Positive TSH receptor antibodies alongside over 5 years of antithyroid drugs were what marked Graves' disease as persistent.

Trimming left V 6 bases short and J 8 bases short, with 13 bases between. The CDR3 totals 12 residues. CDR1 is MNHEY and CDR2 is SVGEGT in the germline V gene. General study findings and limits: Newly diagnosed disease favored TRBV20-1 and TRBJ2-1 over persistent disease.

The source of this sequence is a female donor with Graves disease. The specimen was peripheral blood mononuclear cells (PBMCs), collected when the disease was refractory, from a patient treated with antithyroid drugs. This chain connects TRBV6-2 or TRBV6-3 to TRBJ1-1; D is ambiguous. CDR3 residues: CASSIDSREAFF. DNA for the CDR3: TGTGCCAGCAGCATCGACTCTAGAGAAGCTTTCTTT.